This TCR beta chain originates from a study of shared clonotypes between healthy human individuals. Naive CD8 cells comprised CD45RO-negative, CCR7-positively selected cells, excluding terminally differentiated effector memory CD45RA+ cells. V lost 1 base to trimming and J lost 0 bases, with 6 bases between them. CDR1 is MNHNS and CDR2 is SASEGT in the germline V gene. The CDR3 runs 15 residues. Produced via immunoSEQ multiplex PCR; TCRdb's table is partial and in-frame only. Of roughly 850,000 clones in the sample, around 96% were seen once. This receptor was identified in a man aged 25-45 years in good health. The chain couples TRBV6-1 to TRBJ1-4; unclear D gene. Sequences were obtained from naive CD8+ T cells sorted from blood. The CDR3 nucleotides read TGTGCCAGCAGTGAAGTGCGCGCAACTAATGAAAAACTGTTTTTT. Translation gives CASSEVRATNEKLFF.